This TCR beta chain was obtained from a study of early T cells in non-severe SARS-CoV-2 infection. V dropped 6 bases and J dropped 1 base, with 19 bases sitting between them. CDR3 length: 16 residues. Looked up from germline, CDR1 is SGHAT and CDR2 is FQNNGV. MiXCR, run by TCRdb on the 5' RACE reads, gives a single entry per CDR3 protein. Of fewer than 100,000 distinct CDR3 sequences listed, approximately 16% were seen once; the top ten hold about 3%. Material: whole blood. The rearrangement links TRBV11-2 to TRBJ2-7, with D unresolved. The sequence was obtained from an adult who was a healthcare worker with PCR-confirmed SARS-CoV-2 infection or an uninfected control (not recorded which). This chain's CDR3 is CASSFPPDRLSYEQYF. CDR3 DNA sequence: TGTGCCAGCAGTTTTCCACCCGACCGACTGTCCTACGAGCAGTACTTC.